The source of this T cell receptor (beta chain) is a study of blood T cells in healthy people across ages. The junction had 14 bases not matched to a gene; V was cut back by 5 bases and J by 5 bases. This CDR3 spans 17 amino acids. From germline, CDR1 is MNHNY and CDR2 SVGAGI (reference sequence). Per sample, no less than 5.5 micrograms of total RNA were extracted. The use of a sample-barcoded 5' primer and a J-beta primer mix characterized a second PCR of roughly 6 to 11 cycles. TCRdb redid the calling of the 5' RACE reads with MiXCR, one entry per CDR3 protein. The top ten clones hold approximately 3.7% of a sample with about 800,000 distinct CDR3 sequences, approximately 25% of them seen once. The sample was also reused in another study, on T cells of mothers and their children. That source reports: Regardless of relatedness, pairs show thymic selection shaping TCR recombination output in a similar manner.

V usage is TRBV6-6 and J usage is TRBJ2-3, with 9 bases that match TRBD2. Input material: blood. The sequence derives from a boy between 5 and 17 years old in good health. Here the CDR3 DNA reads TGTGCCAGCAGTCAGACGGATGCGGGGGGGTATAGAGATACGCAGTATTTT. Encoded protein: CASSQTDAGGYRDTQYF.